What follows are 18 T cell receptor beta chains derived from one specimen sequenced in a study of CD8+ T cells in alopecia areata. RNA was extracted and reverse transcribed into cDNA as the sequencing template. The assay was immunoSEQ multiplex PCR, and TCRdb's table has in-frame clones only and misses some. The table has 70,000 to 95,000 clones, approximately 50% seen once. Sequenced sample: NKG2D-high CD8+ T cells sorted from blood. Receptors originate from a human donor with alopecia areata.

The V and J genes are TRBV27 and TRBJ2-3, with 11 bases lining up with TRBD2. Germline V gene lookup returns CDR1 MNHEY and CDR2 SMNVEV (reference sequence). CDR3 length: 15 amino acids. J gave up 8 bases and V 4 bases, and 8 bases lay outside the gene matches. The CDR3 sequence: CASSSLAGGGVTQYF. The CDR3 DNA follows: TGTGCCAGCAGTTCATTAGCGGGAGGGGGGGTTACGCAGTATTTT.

This sequence joins TRBV29-1 and TRBJ2-4; D is uncertain. The germline V gene encodes CDR1 SQVTM and CDR2 ANQGSEA. The CDR3 totals 11 residues. V shed 6 bases and J shed 4 bases, with 7 bases lying between them. This CDR3 reads CSVTGKNIQYF. For the CDR3, the DNA is TGCAGCGTAACGGGTAAAAACATTCAGTACTTC. The full variable domain, its missing parts supplied by reference TRBV29-1 and TRBJ2-4, is SAVISQKPSRDICQRGTSLTIQCQVDSQVTMMFWYRQQPGQSLTLIATANQGSEATYESGFVIDKFPISRPNLTFSTLTVSNMSPEDSSIYLCSVTGKNIQYFGAGTRLSVL.

The CDR3, as DNA: TGCAGCGTTGAAGAGGGTACAGGGGACGAGCAGTACTTC. This gives the protein CSVEEGTGDEQYF. The chain recombines TRBV29-1 with TRBJ2-7; 7 positions agree with TRBD1. The CDR3 sequence is 13 residues long. Per germline, CDR1 SQVTM and CDR2 ANQGSEA. Losses at the gene ends were 0 bases for V and 5 bases for J; bases not matched to a gene: 4.

This clone was detected only a few times. CDR3 sequence: CSAEFDQTPTQYF. The DNA for the CDR3 is TGCAGCGCCGAGTTCGACCAAACACCTACGCAGTATTTT. V is TRBV29-1 and J is TRBJ2-3; D remains ambiguous. V was trimmed by 7 bases and J by 8 bases, leaving 19 bases between them. The length of the CDR3 is 13 residues. Germline V gives CDR1 SQVTM, CDR2 ANQGSEA.

The chain couples TRBV28 to TRBJ2-1; unclear D gene. The V end lost 6 bases, the J end lost 10 bases, and 10 bases lay between the germline ends. The germline V gene has CDR1 MDHEN and CDR2 SYDVKM. The CDR3 consists of 11 residues. CDR3 loop: CASSQTYEQFF. The CDR3 DNA reads as TGTGCCAGCAGCCAGACATACGAGCAGTTCTTC.

The CDR3 nucleotides are TGTGCCAGCGGTAGGGCGGGAGGCGGCAATGAGCAGTTCTTC. This gives the protein CASGRAGGGNEQFF. The gene calls are TRBV2 and TRBJ2-1, with 8 bases that match TRBD2. This CDR3 has 14 amino acids. Germline CDR1 is SNHLY and CDR2 is FYNNEI. Trimming removed 8 bases from V and 6 bases from J; junction bases left unmatched: 9.

The sample holds a few counts of this clone. The rearrangement links TRBV7-9 to TRBJ1-2; D is possibly TRBD1 (5 bases). Germline values: CDR1 SEHNR, CDR2 FQNEAQ (reference sequence). This CDR3 spans 14 amino acids. The V and J ends lost 4 bases and 7 bases respectively, with 16 bases between them. Written as DNA, the CDR3 is TGTGCCAGCAGCTCCCCCAGCAGGGAAGGTGGCTACACCTTC. Translating gives CASSSPSREGGYTF.

This chain joins TRBV2 and TRBJ2-1; D uncertain. Trimming shortened V by 7 bases and J by 4 bases, and 8 bases separated the two germline ends. CDR3 length: 12 residues. CDR1 is SNHLY and CDR2 is FYNNEI in the germline V gene. The CDR3 region is CASIPGYNEQFF. The CDR3 DNA reads TGTGCCAGCATTCCTGGGTACAATGAGCAGTTCTTC.

This clone was counted only a few times. The rearrangement joins TRBV4-1 to TRBJ2-7; no firm D call. Germline CDR1 is MGHRA and CDR2 is YSYEKL. The CDR3 consists of 15 residues. Trimming took off 8 bases at V and 3 bases at J, with 20 bases between the two ends. CDR3 loop: CASGVTPGNVYEQYF. In nucleotides, the CDR3 is TGCGCCAGCGGAGTTACTCCAGGTAATGTCTACGAGCAGTACTTC.

The chain carries TRBV28 and TRBJ1-2, with 7 bases aligning to TRBD1. V lost 6 bases and J lost 6; bases outside the gene matches: 7. The CDR3 totals 13 residues. The germline V gene has CDR1 MDHEN and CDR2 SYDVKM. The CDR3 DNA reads TGTGCCAGCAGGCGGACAGGCGAGGATGGCTACACCTTC. Residues: CASRRTGEDGYTF.

The rearrangement uses TRBV28 and TRBJ2-5; 9 nucleotides line up with TRBD2. CDR1 and CDR2 (germline): MDHEN, SYDVKM. V trimming: 6 bases; J trimming: 0 bases; junction bases outside the gene matches: 5. There are 15 residues in the CDR3. The CDR3 here is CASSRTSAYQETQYF. Here the CDR3 DNA reads TGTGCCAGCAGCCGGACTAGCGCGTACCAAGAGACCCAGTACTTC.

The chain couples TRBV7-9 to TRBJ2-2; D unclear. Trimming left V 2 bases short and J 0 bases short, with 10 bases between. The CDR3 covers 16 residues. Looked up from germline, CDR1 is SEHNR and CDR2 is FQNEAQ (reference sequence). For the CDR3, the DNA is TGTGCCAGCAGCTTATCCTGGATCGCGAACACCGGGGAGCTGTTTTTT. Translation: CASSLSWIANTGELFF.

The chain has TRBV5-1 and TRBJ2-7; TRBD2 matches at 8 bases. The V gene's germline CDR1 is SGHRS and CDR2 YFSETQ. This CDR3 is built from 16 residues. With V trimmed by 1 base and J by 4 bases, 10 bases remained unmatched. CDR3: CASSLTPELAVYEQYF. CDR3 sequence (DNA): TGCGCCAGCAGCTTGACGCCGGAACTAGCGGTTTACGAGCAGTACTTC.

This rearrangement joins TRBV6-5 to TRBJ1-5; D gene ambiguous. CDR1 is MNHEY and CDR2 is SVGAGI in the germline V gene. Trimming shortened V by 7 bases and J by 11 bases, and 12 bases separated the two germline ends. This CDR3 region has 11 residues. The CDR3 sequence is CASIDRRAQHF. The CDR3 region has the DNA TGTGCCAGCATTGACCGCCGGGCCCAGCATTTT.

This chain's CDR3 is CASSPQPDRGRLIRQETQYF. CDR3 in DNA: TGTGCCAGCAGTCCCCAGCCGGACAGGGGGCGACTTATCCGCCAAGAGACCCAGTACTTC. The chain couples TRBV28 to TRBJ2-5; 11 positions agree with TRBD1. This CDR3 is built from 20 residues. Germline trimming cut 5 bases from V and 1 base from J; bases unmatched to any gene: 18. CDR1 and CDR2 (germline): MDHEN, SYDVKM.

The chain combines TRBV6-6 with TRBJ2-7; TRBD1 might be the D (5 bases). The CDR3 contains 16 residues. Germline V gene data show CDR1 as MNHNY and CDR2 as SVGAGI (reference sequence). V lost 2 bases and J lost 7, with 21 bases in between. The DNA for the CDR3 is TGTGCCAGCAGTTACCCAATCACAGGTACAGGCGTGGAGCAGTACTTC. Translation: CASSYPITGTGVEQYF.

The gene calls are TRBV6-6 and TRBJ2-7; D not certain. CDR1 MNHNY and CDR2 SVGAGI come from the germline V gene (reference sequence). The CDR3 is made up of 13 amino acids. V was pared by 2 bases and J by 5 bases, with 10 bases between. The CDR3 bases are TGTGCCAGCAGTTACGTTAATAAAGACGAGCAGTACTTC. Its protein product is CASSYVNKDEQYF.

The chain joins TRBV4-3 to TRBJ1-2; 11 nucleotides match TRBD1. The CDR3 runs 16 residues. CDR1 is LGHNA and CDR2 is YSLEER in the germline V gene. Trimming cost V 1 base and J 5 bases; bases outside gene matches: 6. The CDR3: CASSQAGQGAEYGYTF. The CDR3 DNA follows: TGCGCCAGCAGCCAAGCCGGACAGGGGGCCGAATATGGCTACACCTTC.